This T cell receptor beta chain comes out of a study of early T cells in non-severe SARS-CoV-2 infection. General study points: VDJdb-based annotation leaned toward anti-spike CD8 responses and missed private and CD4 specificities.

The CDR3 contains 15 residues. CDR1 is SGHVS and CDR2 is FNYEAQ in the germline V gene. J gave up 2 bases and V 3 bases, and 3 bases lay outside the gene matches. The sample holds many counts of this clonotype. Its antigen is undetermined. TCRdb analysed the 5' RACE reads with MiXCR anew, one entry per CDR3 protein. This table has about 25,000 distinct CDR3 sequences, more than 4% appearing once. The receptor comes from an adult who was a healthcare worker with PCR-confirmed SARS-CoV-2 infection or an uninfected control (not recorded which). The sequenced sample consisted of whole blood. The chain combines TRBV7-6 with TRBJ2-1; 8 bases line up with TRBD2. The CDR3 reads CASSFAGGPYNEQFF. The CDR3 DNA reads as TGTGCCAGCAGCTTTGCGGGGGGACCCTACAATGAGCAGTTCTTC. Drawing the rest from reference TRBV7-6 and TRBJ2-1, the complete variable domain is GAGVSQSPRYKVTKRGQDVALRCDPISGHVSLYWYRQALGQGPEFLTYFNYEAQQDKSGLPNDRFSAERPEGSISTLTIQRTEQRDSAMYRCASSFAGGPYNEQFFGPGTRLTVL.